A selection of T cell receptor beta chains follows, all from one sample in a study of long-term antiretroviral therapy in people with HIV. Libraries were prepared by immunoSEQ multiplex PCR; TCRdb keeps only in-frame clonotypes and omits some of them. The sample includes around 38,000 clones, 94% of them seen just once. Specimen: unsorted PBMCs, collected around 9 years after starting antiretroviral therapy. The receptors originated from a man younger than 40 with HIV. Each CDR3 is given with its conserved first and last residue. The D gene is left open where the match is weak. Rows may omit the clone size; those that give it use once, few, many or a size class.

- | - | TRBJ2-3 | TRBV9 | TGTGCCAGCAGCGCTTCCCGGGGGGCTCCAGATACGCAGTATTTT | CASSASRGAPDTQYF
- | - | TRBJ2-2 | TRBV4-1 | TGCGCCAGCAGCCAAGCTCATCCGGGACCCACCGGGGAGCTGTTTTTT | CASSQAHPGPTGELFF
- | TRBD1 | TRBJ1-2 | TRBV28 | TGTGCCAGCAGGGGTATTACCGGCGGGGACAGAAACTTTAGGGGCTACACCTTC | CASRGITGGDRNFRGYTF
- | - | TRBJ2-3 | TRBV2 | TGTGCCAGCAGTGTCCTCCCCCGGGGCACAGATACGCAGTATTTT | CASSVLPRGTDTQYF
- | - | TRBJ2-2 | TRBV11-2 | TGTGCCACCCCACGGGCGAGGGGTCGGAATGCCGGGGAGCTGTTTTTT | CATPRARGRNAGELFF
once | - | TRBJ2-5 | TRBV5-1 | TGCGCCAGCAGCTTGAGGGGCCTCCAAGAGACCCAGTACTTC | CASSLRGLQETQYF
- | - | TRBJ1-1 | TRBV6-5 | TGTGCCAGCAGTTACGGTGGCGGAGGTTATAACACTGAAGCTTTCTTT | CASSYGGGGYNTEAFF
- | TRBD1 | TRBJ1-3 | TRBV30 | TGTGCCTGGAGTTTCGGGGACAGTGGAAACACCATATATTTT | CAWSFGDSGNTIYF
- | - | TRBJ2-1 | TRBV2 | TGTGCCAGCAGTGCTGACCGCAATGAGCAGTTCTTC | CASSADRNEQFF
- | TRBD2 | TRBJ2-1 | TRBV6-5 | TGTGCCAGCAGGACTAGCGGGGGGGCCTACAATGAGCAGTTCTTC | CASRTSGGAYNEQFF
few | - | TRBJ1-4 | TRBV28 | TGTGCCAGCAGTTTACCCGATAATGAAAAACTGTTTTTT | CASSLPDNEKLFF
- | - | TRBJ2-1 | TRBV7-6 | TGTGCCAGCAGCTTAGATAGATACCTCGAGGATGAGCAGTTCTTC | CASSLDRYLEDEQFF
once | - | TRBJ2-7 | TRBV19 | TGTGCCAGTAGTATCTTCCGGGGTGGAAGCTCCTACGAGCAGTACTTC | CASSIFRGGSSYEQYF
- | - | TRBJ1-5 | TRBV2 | TGTGCCAGCAGTGTATATAGCAATCAGCCCCAGCATTTT | CASSVYSNQPQHF
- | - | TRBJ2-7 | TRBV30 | TGTGCCTGGAGCCCGGGGGCAGGGAGCCCCTACGAGCAGTACTTC | CAWSPGAGSPYEQYF
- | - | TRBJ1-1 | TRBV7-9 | TGTGCCAGCAGCTTAGGGTTTAAGGCTGAAGCTTTCTTT | CASSLGFKAEAFF
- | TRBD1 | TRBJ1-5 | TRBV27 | TGTGCCAGCAGTCCCCGACAGGGGAGCAATCAGCCCCAGCATTTT | CASSPRQGSNQPQHF
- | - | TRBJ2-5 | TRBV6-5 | TGTGCCAGCACCCGCACGTCAGGGGAAGAGACCCAGTACTTC | CASTRTSGEETQYF
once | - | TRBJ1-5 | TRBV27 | TGTGCCAGCAGTTCAGGGGATCAGCCCCAGCATTTT | CASSSGDQPQHF
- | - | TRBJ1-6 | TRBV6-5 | TGTGCCAGCAGTCCTCGGGAGCCACGTTTATTCCCCCTCCACTTT | CASSPREPRLFPLHF
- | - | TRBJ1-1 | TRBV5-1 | TGCGCCAGCACCTCACAGGCGGGAACTGAAGCTTTCTTT | CASTSQAGTEAFF
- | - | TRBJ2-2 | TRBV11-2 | TGTGCCAGCAGCCCAATGGGGAACACCGGGGAGCTGTTTTTT | CASSPMGNTGELFF
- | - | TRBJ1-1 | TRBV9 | TGTGCCAGCAGCGTAGGAGGCACGAACACTGAAGCTTTCTTT | CASSVGGTNTEAFF
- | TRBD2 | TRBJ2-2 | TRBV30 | TGTGCCTGGAGTGCCAGCGGGGGGGAGACCGGGGAGCTGTTTTTT | CAWSASGGETGELFF
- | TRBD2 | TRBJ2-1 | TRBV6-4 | TGTGCCAGCAGTGACACGGCGGGGGGCCACAATGAGCAGTTCTTC | CASSDTAGGHNEQFF
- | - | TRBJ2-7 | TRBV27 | TGTGCCAGCAGTCCCCACGTTTCCTACGAGCAGTACTTC | CASSPHVSYEQYF
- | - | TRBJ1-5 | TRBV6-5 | TGTGCCAGCTCTTACAGGGTGGGAAGCAATCAGCCCCAGCATTTT | CASSYRVGSNQPQHF
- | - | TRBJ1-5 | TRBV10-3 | TGTGCCATCAGTGAAACAGGGCAAAATCAGCCCCAGCATTTT | CAISETGQNQPQHF
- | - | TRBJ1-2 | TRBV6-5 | TGTGCCAGCAGTTACTCCCAGGGAACCTATGGCTACACCTTC | CASSYSQGTYGYTF